The 5 T cell receptor beta chains below come from one sample, sequenced in a study of T cells in Graves' hyperthyroidism and ophthalmopathy. TCR beta CDR3 sequences were amplified from RNA transcripts. Primed by the HTBI set, a first-round RT-PCR was run on the TCR CDR3. Each CDR3 protein is one row after TCRdb ran MiXCR on the multiplex PCR reads. This sample has about 560,000 distinct CDR3 sequences, with approximately 15% found just once. Sequencing used blood. The receptors were sampled from a young woman with Graves' hyperthyroidism.

This clonotype was counted a few times. This chain connects TRBV5-1 to TRBJ2-5, with 9 bases that match TRBD1. With V trimmed by 4 bases and J by 4 bases, 14 bases remained unmatched. Germline CDR1 reads SGHRS; CDR2 reads YFSETQ. This CDR3 is built from 17 residues. The CDR3 here is CASSPQKRTGAGETQYF. The CDR3 DNA follows: TGCGCCAGCAGCCCCCAAAAAAGGACAGGGGCGGGAGAGACCCAGTACTTC.

The chain recombines TRBV20-1 with TRBJ1-4, with TRBD1 identical over 9 bases. Germline CDR1 is DFQATT and CDR2 is SNEGSKA (reference sequence). V trimming: 1 base; J trimming: 8 bases; junction bases outside the gene matches: 5. The CDR3 length is 14 residues. CDR3 nucleotides: TGCAGTGCTAGAGGGGACAGGGCCCCGGAAAAACTGTTTTTT. This gives the protein CSARGDRAPEKLFF.

V gene TRBV19 combines with J gene TRBJ2-1; 7 positions agree with TRBD2. Trimming removed 0 bases from V and 3 bases from J; junction bases left unmatched: 11. Per germline, CDR1 LNHDA and CDR2 SQIVND (reference sequence). CDR3 length: 18 residues. The CDR3 coding sequence is TGTGCCAGTAGTATAGATCTAATCAGCGGGAACGTCTACAATGAGCAGTTCTTC. As protein: CASSIDLISGNVYNEQFF.

Written as DNA, the CDR3 is TGTGCCAGCAAATCCCCCCAAGGGGGCCCTCAGCCCCAGCATTTT. It yields the protein CASKSPQGGPQPQHF. The rearrangement links TRBV2 to TRBJ1-5; 7 bases agree with TRBD1. Per germline, CDR1 SNHLY and CDR2 FYNNEI. The CDR3 sequence is 15 residues long. V dropped 7 bases and J dropped 6; count of bases not matched to a gene: 12.

This clonotype was observed a few times. V and J are TRBV7-2 and TRBJ1-2, with 7 positions matching TRBD1. Germline lookup yields CDR1 SGHTA and CDR2 FQGNSA. Unmatched junction bases numbered 9, after V lost 3 bases and J lost 2 bases. The CDR3 loop spans 16 amino acids. The CDR3 region has the DNA TGTGCCAGCAGCTTCAGGGGGGGACAGAGAAACTATGGCTACACCTTC. It is translated as CASSFRGGQRNYGYTF.